This entry lists 10 T cell receptor beta chains sequenced from one sample in a study of OX40 agonist ivuxolimab in advanced cancers. Assay: immunoSEQ multiplex PCR; the TCRdb copy retains only in-frame clones and omits some. The sample lists roughly 95,000 clones; just over 85% were seen once. This material consisted of CD4+ or CD8+ T cells sorted from blood, taken in a trial of the OX40 agonist ivuxolimab. These receptors came from an adult with an advanced solid tumor such as melanoma, head and neck, liver or kidney cancer.

V and J are TRBV6-5 and TRBJ2-7; D tentatively fits TRBD1 or TRBD2 (5 bases each). This CDR3 has 13 amino acids. Trimming stripped 4 bases from V and 3 bases from J, with 10 bases between. Germline loops: CDR1 MNHEY, CDR2 SVGAGI. DNA of the CDR3: TGTGCCAGCAGTTCGGGGACGAACTACGAGCAGTACTTC. Translation: CASSSGTNYEQYF.

The chain employs TRBV7-2 and TRBJ2-3, with a weak D call TRBD1 (6 bases). Germline V CDR1 and CDR2: SGHTA, FQGNSA. With 3 bases removed from V and 7 bases from J, the gap between germline ends came to 14 bases. The CDR3 has 14 residues. CDR3 in amino acids: CASSFQGGLNTQYF. CDR3 DNA sequence: TGTGCCAGCAGCTTTCAAGGGGGTCTTAATACGCAGTATTTT.

The chain combines TRBV2 with TRBJ2-4; possibly TRBD2 for D (5 bases). Germline lookup yields CDR1 SNHLY and CDR2 FYNNEI. Deletions cut 1 base from V and 1 base from J, with 5 bases between. CDR3 length equals 14 residues. CDR3 bases: TGTGCCAGCAGTGAAGGGGAGGCCAAAAACATTCAGTACTTC. As protein: CASSEGEAKNIQYF.

Comment on this clone: The sample has other DNA sequences that encode this CDR3 too. This rearrangement joins TRBV5-1 to TRBJ1-1; D is perhaps TRBD1 (6 bases). Trimming left V 4 bases short and J 5 bases short, with 12 bases between. The CDR3 loop spans 13 amino acids. Germline lookup yields CDR1 SGHRS and CDR2 YFSETQ. CDR3 loop: CASSPGQGTEAFF. CDR3 nucleotides: TGCGCCAGCAGCCCTGGGCAGGGGACTGAAGCTTTCTTT.

This clone showed up just a few times. The chain couples TRBV11-2 to TRBJ2-1, with D unresolved. This CDR3 region has 17 residues. Trimming cost V 1 base and J 0 bases, with 13 bases left between them. CDR1 and CDR2 from the germline V gene are SGHAT and FQNNGV. CDR3 sequence (DNA): TGTGCCAGCAGCTTAGCTCCCCGGACGAGCTCCTACAATGAGCAGTTCTTC. Amino acid sequence: CASSLAPRTSSYNEQFF.

J is TRBJ1-1 and V is TRBV5-4; D not resolved. Germline V gene sequence: CDR1 SGHNT, CDR2 YYREEE (reference sequence). The V and J ends lost 0 bases and 5 bases respectively, with 14 bases between them. This CDR3 has 15 residues. As DNA, the CDR3 is TGTGCCAGCAGCTTGGGGTCCGGCGCGGGGACTGAAGCTTTCTTT. As protein: CASSLGSGAGTEAFF.

The chain uses TRBV19 and TRBJ1-4; D may be TRBD1 (6 bases). The CDR3 loop spans 15 amino acids. The germline CDR1 and CDR2 sequences are LNHDA and SQIVND (reference sequence). V dropped 6 bases and J dropped 4 bases, with 15 bases sitting between them. The CDR3 here is CASRAGGTNNEKLFF. CDR3 sequence (DNA): TGTGCCAGTAGGGCCGGGGGCACGAATAATGAAAAACTGTTTTTT.

This rearrangement joins TRBV7-3 to TRBJ2-1; possible D gene TRBD1, 6 bases. Germline V gene data show CDR1 as SGHTA and CDR2 as FQGTGA. The CDR3 is 13 amino acids. V was cut by 5 bases and J by 3 bases, with 8 bases left in between. The CDR3 DNA is TGTGCCAGCAGCCCGGACAGCTACAATGAGCAGTTCTTC. Protein sequence: CASSPDSYNEQFF.

The chain uses TRBV2 and TRBJ2-7, with 7 bases aligning to TRBD2. V trimming: 6 bases; J trimming: 2 bases; junction bases outside the gene matches: 4. Germline CDR1 is SNHLY and CDR2 is FYNNEI. The CDR3 runs to 13 residues. The CDR3 sequence: CASRVRGAYEQYF. The CDR3 bases are TGTGCCAGCAGGGTCCGGGGGGCCTACGAGCAGTACTTC.

The chain links TRBV29-1 to TRBJ1-1; a weak D match, TRBD1 (5 bases). This CDR3 spans 12 amino acids. Deletions cut 1 base from V and 8 bases from J, with 11 bases between. From germline, CDR1 is SQVTM and CDR2 ANQGSEA. CDR3 coding DNA: TGCAGCGTTGAAGGGGGCAACGGAGAAGCTTTCTTT. This sequence encodes CSVEGGNGEAFF. Looking up the rest from reference TRBV29-1 and TRBJ1-1 gives the full variable domain: SAVISQKPSRDICQRGTSLTIQCQVDSQVTMMFWYRQQPGQSLTLIATANQGSEATYESGFVIDKFPISRPNLTFSTLTVSNMSPEDSSIYLCSVEGGNGEAFFGQGTRLTVV.